These 22 T cell receptor beta chains were all obtained from the same sample, sequenced in a study of T cell repertoires in cytomegalovirus infection. TCRdb reprocessed the reads via MiXCR and lists one record per CDR3 protein. Of over 85,000 distinct CDR3 sequences in the sample, more than 15% were seen once. Sequencing was carried out using PBMCs. The receptors shown here come from a human donor in good health (CMV status not recorded). Some clones in this sample may be carry-over from other donors' samples.

This clonotype was counted a few times. The chain is built from TRBV28 and TRBJ1-1; 8 bases are a match to TRBD1. The CDR3 length is 13 residues. CDR1 is MDHEN, CDR2 SYDVKM, per germline. The V segment lost 9 bases and the J segment 7 bases; nucleotides outside the gene matches: 10. The CDR3 sequence is CASHAGGRYEAFF. CDR3 DNA sequence: TGTGCCAGTCACGCAGGGGGCAGGTATGAAGCTTTCTTT.

The rearrangement joins TRBV7-9 to TRBJ2-3; TRBD2 matches 11 bases. Germline CDR1 is SEHNR and CDR2 is FQNEAQ (reference sequence). The CDR3 extends over 15 amino acids. V shed 4 bases, J shed 4 bases, and the junction held 4 bases outside the gene matches. CDR3 in DNA: TGTGCCAGCAGCTGGAGTAGCGGGGGGGCAGATACGCAGTATTTT. Its translation: CASSWSSGGADTQYF.

This clonotype was counted a few times. The V gene is TRBV7-2, the J gene TRBJ1-2; D possibly corresponds to TRBD1 (5 bases). Germline loops: CDR1 SGHTA, CDR2 FQGNSA. This CDR3 region has 18 residues. Trimming shortened V by 3 bases and J by 1 base, and 21 bases separated the two germline ends. The CDR3 nucleotides are TGTGCCAGCAGCTTGACGGTGCCGGGGGTACACCTTAACTATGGCTACACCTTC. This translates into CASSLTVPGVHLNYGYTF.

The V gene is TRBV6-5, the J gene TRBJ2-7; tentatively, D is TRBD1 (5 bases). Looked up from germline, CDR1 is MNHEY and CDR2 is SVGAGI. CDR3 length: 13 residues. With 0 bases removed from V and 6 bases from J, the gap between germline ends came to 9 bases. CDR3 DNA sequence: TGTGCCAGCAGTTACTCCCTTGGGGCCGAGCAGTACTTC. It encodes CASSYSLGAEQYF.

This clonotype was found a few times. The chain employs TRBV2 and TRBJ2-1; 7 bases agree with TRBD2. Per the germline V gene, CDR1 is SNHLY and CDR2 is FYNNEI. The CDR3 runs 15 residues. V shed 5 bases and J 4 bases; nucleotides not matched to a gene: 8. The CDR3 is CASSQRDYQYNEQFF. The CDR3 nucleotides are TGTGCCAGCAGTCAACGGGACTACCAATACAATGAGCAGTTCTTC.

On this clonotype: Given a much more abundant clone one base away, this may be a read error. The CDR3 loop reads CASGPGQGTAFF. The CDR3 bases are TGTGCCAGCGGCCCAGGGCAGGGTACAGCTTTCTTT. The chain is built from TRBV11-2 and TRBJ1-1, with D possibly being TRBD1 (5 bases). Germline values: CDR1 SGHAT, CDR2 FQNNGV. V dropped 8 bases and J dropped 10 bases, with 17 bases sitting between them. The CDR3 runs 12 residues.

The chain recombines TRBV29-1 with TRBJ2-4, with D uncertain. Germline CDR1 is SQVTM and CDR2 is ANQGSEA. The CDR3 extends over 11 amino acids. Trimming removed 3 bases from V and 11 bases from J, with 11 bases in between. CDR3 coding DNA: TGCAGCGTTGAGAGTGACGGTTTTCAGTACTTC. Protein sequence: CSVESDGFQYF.

This chain links TRBV2 with TRBJ2-3; TRBD2 matches 13 bases. The CDR3 extends over 17 amino acids. The germline CDR1 and CDR2 sequences are SNHLY and FYNNEI. V gave up 7 bases and J gave up 1 base; unmatched junction bases: 8. The CDR3 loop reads CASNMGLAGLGTDTQYF. CDR3 coding DNA: TGTGCCAGCAATATGGGACTAGCGGGGCTCGGCACAGATACGCAGTATTTT.

This clonotype was observed a single time. This chain uses TRBV10-2 with TRBJ2-5; D is uncertain. In germline, CDR1 is WSHSY, CDR2 SAAADI. V was clipped by 2 bases and J by 0 bases, with 4 bases between them. This CDR3 comprises 13 residues. The CDR3 reads CASSEVNQETQYF. CDR3 in DNA: TGCGCCAGCAGTGAGGTTAACCAAGAGACCCAGTACTTC.

This clonotype was detected ten times or more. The V gene is TRBV7-2, the J gene TRBJ1-3; tentatively, D is TRBD1 (5 bases). V was pared by 0 bases and J by 3 bases, with 9 bases between. CDR3 size: 15 residues. CDR1 and CDR2 from the germline V gene are SGHTA and FQGNSA. The CDR3 nucleotides are TGTGCCAGCAGCTTAGCAAGGGGCTTTGGAAACACCATATATTTT. The encoded protein is CASSLARGFGNTIYF.

This clonotype was seen repeatedly, ten times or more. The V and J genes are TRBV6-2 or TRBV6-3 and TRBJ2-3; 7 positions agree with TRBD2. The germline V gene encodes CDR1 MNHEY and CDR2 SVGEGT. The trim removed 7 bases at V and 2 bases at J, leaving 12 bases unmatched. This CDR3 spans 16 amino acids. The CDR3 reads CASKQTQAGVTDTQYF. The CDR3 DNA is TGTGCCAGCAAACAAACCCAGGCGGGGGTCACAGATACGCAGTATTTT.

The table lists this clonotype with a few counts. This chain joins TRBV5-4 and TRBJ1-6; 9 positions match TRBD1. Trimming cost V 4 bases and J 8 bases; bases outside gene matches: 7. Per the germline V gene, CDR1 is SGHNT and CDR2 is YYREEE (reference sequence). The CDR3 consists of 15 residues. The CDR3 loop reads CASSAPGQGYSPLHF. The DNA of the CDR3 is TGTGCCAGCAGCGCACCGGGACAGGGCTATTCACCCCTCCACTTT.

This clonotype was observed at least ten times. The chain links TRBV7-9 to TRBJ2-7, with 7 positions matching TRBD1. The CDR3 runs 14 residues. V gave up 2 bases and J gave up 1 base; unmatched junction bases: 2. The germline V gene encodes CDR1 SEHNR and CDR2 FQNEAQ (reference sequence). DNA for the CDR3: TGTGCCAGCAGCTTATCAGGGGGTTCCTACGAGCAGTACTTC. As protein: CASSLSGGSYEQYF.

J is TRBJ2-1 and V is TRBV18, with 13 bases that match TRBD2. CDR1 is KGHSH, CDR2 LQKENI, per germline. The CDR3 spans 17 residues. With 2 bases clipped from V and 7 bases from J, the junction kept 8 bases outside the gene matches. CDR3 DNA: TGTGCCAGCTCACCAATACTTGGACTAGCGGGGGAGAATGAGCAGTTCTTC. It encodes CASSPILGLAGENEQFF.

Ten or more counts support this clonotype. The V call is TRBV12-3 or TRBV12-4, the J call TRBJ1-1, with TRBD1 as a possible D gene (5 bases). CDR3 length: 14 residues. V dropped 1 base and J dropped 4 bases, with 10 bases sitting between them. The CDR3 loop reads CASSLEGRSTEAFF. In DNA, the CDR3 is TGTGCCAGCAGTTTAGAGGGGCGGAGCACTGAAGCTTTCTTT.

This clonotype was found many times. This chain links TRBV7-2 with TRBJ2-7, with D perhaps TRBD2 (6 bases). V lost 5 bases to trimming and J lost 3 bases, with 20 bases between them. The germline V gene has CDR1 SGHTA and CDR2 FQGNSA. This CDR3 contains 16 residues. This CDR3 reads CASSRRWGTGVYEQYF. The CDR3 DNA follows: TGTGCCAGCAGCCGACGTTGGGGAACGGGAGTCTACGAGCAGTACTTC.

This clonotype occurred many times. This rearrangement joins TRBV7-2 to TRBJ2-4; no clear D. Trimming took 2 bases from V and 1 from J, leaving 12 bases between them. Germline V gene sequence: CDR1 SGHTA, CDR2 FQGNSA. The CDR3 consists of 16 residues. As DNA, the CDR3 is TGTGCCAGCAGCTTACGGTTCGAGCTGGCCAAAAACATTCAGTACTTC. It translates to CASSLRFELAKNIQYF.

The chain couples TRBV9 to TRBJ2-3; the D gene is possibly TRBD2 (5 bases). CDR3 length: 16 residues. Germline CDR1 and CDR2: SGDLS and YYNGEE. The V end was cut by 0 bases, the J end by 2 bases, with 13 bases between. CDR3 nucleotide sequence: TGTGCCAGCAGCGTAGGCGGTCGAGGGCACACAGATACGCAGTATTTT. Encoded protein: CASSVGGRGHTDTQYF.

This clonotype was recorded many times. The chain recombines TRBV7-9 with TRBJ1-1; D not certain. The germline CDR1 and CDR2 sequences are SEHNR and FQNEAQ (reference sequence). The CDR3 consists of 14 residues. Trimming stripped 3 bases from V and 4 bases from J, with 12 bases between. CDR3 coding DNA: TGTGCCAGCAGCTTGCCGGGTGGCACCACTGAAGCTTTCTTT. It yields the protein CASSLPGGTTEAFF.

The chain combines TRBV7-3 with TRBJ1-1; the D is unclear. CDR1 SGHTA and CDR2 FQGTGA come from the germline V gene. This CDR3 contains 14 residues. V was trimmed by 4 bases and J by 4 bases, leaving 13 bases between them. CDR3: CASSSSTSGTEAFF. CDR3 in DNA: TGTGCCAGCAGCTCGTCCACCTCGGGCACTGAAGCTTTCTTT.

This clonotype was detected ten times or more. DNA for the CDR3: TGCAGTGCGAAGACAGGAGGGGACTATGGCTACACCTTC. As protein: CSAKTGGDYGYTF. J is TRBJ1-2 and V is TRBV20-1; D possibly corresponds to TRBD1 (6 bases). CDR1 DFQATT and CDR2 SNEGSKA come from the germline V gene (reference sequence). The V end was cut by 6 bases, the J end by 3 bases, with 14 bases between. This CDR3 comprises 13 residues.

The V call is TRBV6-5, the J call TRBJ1-2; D gene ambiguous. Trimming took off 2 bases at V and 8 bases at J, with 12 bases between the two ends. Germline CDR1 and CDR2: MNHEY and SVGAGI. The CDR3 totals 13 residues. This CDR3 is CASSYAGRGGYTF. Here the CDR3 DNA reads TGTGCCAGCAGTTACGCGGGTAGAGGCGGCTACACCTTC.